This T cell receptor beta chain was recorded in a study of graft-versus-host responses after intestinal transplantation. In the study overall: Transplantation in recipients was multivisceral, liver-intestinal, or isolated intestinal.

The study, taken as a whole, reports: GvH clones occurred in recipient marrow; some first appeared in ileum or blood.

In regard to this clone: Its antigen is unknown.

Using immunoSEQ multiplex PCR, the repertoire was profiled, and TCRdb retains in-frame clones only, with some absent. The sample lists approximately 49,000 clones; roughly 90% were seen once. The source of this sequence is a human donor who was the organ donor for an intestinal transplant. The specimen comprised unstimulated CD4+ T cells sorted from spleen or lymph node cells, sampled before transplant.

This CDR3 is CASSPLAGVAEQYF. The CDR3 DNA reads TGTGCCAGCAGCCCACTAGCGGGAGTTGCCGAGCAGTACTTC. V is TRBV28 and J is TRBJ2-7; 11 nucleotides line up with TRBD2. V shed 6 bases, J shed 6 bases, and the junction held 7 bases outside the gene matches. This CDR3 has 14 residues. Per germline, CDR1 MDHEN and CDR2 SYDVKM. The variable domain in full, with the rest retrieved from reference TRBV28 and TRBJ2-7, is DVKVTQSSRYLVKRTGEKVFLECVQDMDHENMFWYRQDPGLGLRLIYFSYDVKMKEKGDIPEGYSVSREKKERFSLILESASTNQTSMYLCASSPLAGVAEQYFGPGTRLTVT.